One and the same sample provided the 11 T cell receptor beta chains below, sequenced in a study of T cell repertoires in cytomegalovirus infection. Their recognized antigens are unknown. MiXCR, applied by TCRdb to the reads, yields one record per CDR3 protein. Of around 900,000 distinct CDR3 sequences in the sample, less than 35% were seen once. The specimen was cultured CD8+ T cells from PBMCs, collected from culture after CMV antigen stimulation. These receptors originate from a human donor in good health (CMV status not recorded). Some clones in this sample may be carry-over from other donors' samples.

This clonotype has a handful of counts. The chain has TRBV7-9 and TRBJ1-1, with D maybe TRBD1 (5 bases). This CDR3 comprises 16 residues. Germline V gives CDR1 SEHNR, CDR2 FQNEAQ (reference sequence). Deletions cut 2 bases from V and 0 bases from J, with 13 bases between. CDR3: CASSLTDTSLNTEAFF. In DNA form, the CDR3 reads TGTGCCAGCAGCTTAACGGACACTAGTTTGAACACTGAAGCTTTCTTT.

This clonotype came up a few times. The chain has TRBV7-6 and TRBJ2-1; possibly TRBD2 for D (6 bases). This CDR3 region has 14 residues. V dropped 1 base and J dropped 8 bases, with 12 bases sitting between them. Per the germline V gene, CDR1 is SGHVS and CDR2 is FNYEAQ. CDR3 DNA sequence: TGTGCCAGCAGCTTAGGCCCGGGGGTCCATGAGCAGTTCTTC. Its translation is CASSLGPGVHEQFF. The full variable domain, in which reference TRBV7-6 and TRBJ2-1 provide the parts outside the CDR3, is GAGVSQSPRYKVTKRGQDVALRCDPISGHVSLYWYRQALGQGPEFLTYFNYEAQQDKSGLPNDRFSAERPEGSISTLTIQRTEQRDSAMYRCASSLGPGVHEQFFGPGTRLTVL.

V usage is TRBV10-3 and J usage is TRBJ2-7; TRBD2 aligns across 10 bases. V shed 0 bases and J 4 bases; nucleotides not matched to a gene: 15. Germline values: CDR1 ENHRY, CDR2 SYGVKD. This CDR3 has 19 amino acids. CDR3 amino acids: CAISESEGLATLRWYEQYF. Written as DNA, the CDR3 is TGTGCCATCAGTGAGTCGGAGGGACTAGCGACTCTCCGATGGTACGAGCAGTACTTC.

A few counts support this clonotype. J is TRBJ1-5 and V is TRBV4-1, with TRBD1 as a possible D gene (5 bases). This CDR3 spans 14 amino acids. V lost 4 bases and J lost 6, with 13 bases in between. The germline CDR1 and CDR2 sequences are MGHRA and YSYEKL. The CDR3 DNA reads TGCGCCAGCAGCCGAAGGGGTGTGGGTCAGCCCCAGCATTTT. Translating it yields CASSRRGVGQPQHF.

V usage is TRBV19 and J usage is TRBJ1-1; D gene uncertain. The V gene's germline CDR1 is LNHDA and CDR2 SQIVND (reference sequence). The CDR3 is 12 amino acids. Trimming removed 9 bases from V and 5 bases from J, with 13 bases in between. The CDR3 loop reads CASGPLRTEAFF. CDR3 bases: TGTGCCAGCGGTCCCCTTCGGACTGAAGCTTTCTTT. The variable domain in full, completed from reference TRBV19 and TRBJ1-1, reads DGGITQSPKYLFRKEGQNVTLSCEQNLNHDAMYWYRQDPGQGLRLIYYSQIVNDFQKGDIAEGYSVSREKKESFPLTVTSAQKNPTAFYLCASGPLRTEAFFGQGTRLTVV.

This clonotype was observed a handful of times. This chain joins TRBV7-9 and TRBJ2-3; 8 positions match TRBD2. CDR3 length equals 17 residues. With 5 bases clipped from V and 2 bases from J, the junction kept 12 bases outside the gene matches. Looked up from germline, CDR1 is SEHNR and CDR2 is FQNEAQ (reference sequence). CDR3 nucleotides: TGTGCCAGCAGCCCCCGTATGGAAGCGGGGGACACAGATACGCAGTATTTT. This gives the protein CASSPRMEAGDTDTQYF.

The chain is built from TRBV19 and TRBJ1-5; 10 nucleotides match TRBD1. CDR3 length equals 17 residues. Germline CDR1 reads LNHDA; CDR2 reads SQIVND (reference sequence). The J segment lost 0 bases and the V segment lost 5 bases, leaving 7 bases of the junction unmatched. The CDR3 protein is CASSAPGQGYSNQPQHF. The CDR3 DNA is TGTGCCAGTAGTGCACCGGGACAGGGGTATAGCAATCAGCCCCAGCATTTT.

The rearrangement joins TRBV12-3 or TRBV12-4 to TRBJ2-7; D call uncertain. The CDR3 contains 12 residues. V was cut by 5 bases and J by 2 bases, with 7 bases left in between. The CDR3 DNA sequence: TGTGCCAGCAGTCCCCCCCCCTACGAGCAGTACGTC. Its translation: CASSPPPYEQYV.

As concerns this clonotype: A much larger clone is a single base away; this may be a read error. V and J are TRBV7-8 and TRBJ2-7; D is undetermined. The CDR3 runs 16 residues. Germline V CDR1 and CDR2: SGHVS, FQNEAQ. The CDR3 nucleotides are TGTGCCGGCAGCTTAACTATGAGAACCCTCCACTACGAGCAGTACTTC. Its translation: CAGSLTMRTLHYEQYF.

This chain connects TRBV4-2 to TRBJ2-5; TRBD2 aligns across 7 bases. The CDR3 length is 17 residues. CDR1 LGHNA and CDR2 YNFKEQ come from the germline V gene. V shed 0 bases and J 2 bases; nucleotides not matched to a gene: 9. The CDR3 bases are TGTGCCAGCAGCCAAGATACGGGGACTACGTTTCAAGAGACCCAGTACTTC. It encodes CASSQDTGTTFQETQYF.

This clonotype was observed many times. The genes are TRBV12-3 or TRBV12-4 and TRBJ1-6; D remains unclear. V lost 5 bases to trimming and J lost 2 bases, with 7 bases between them. CDR3 length equals 14 residues. The CDR3 sequence: CASSRTAYNSPLHF. CDR3 sequence (DNA): TGTGCCAGCAGTCGGACGGCCTATAATTCACCCCTCCACTTT.